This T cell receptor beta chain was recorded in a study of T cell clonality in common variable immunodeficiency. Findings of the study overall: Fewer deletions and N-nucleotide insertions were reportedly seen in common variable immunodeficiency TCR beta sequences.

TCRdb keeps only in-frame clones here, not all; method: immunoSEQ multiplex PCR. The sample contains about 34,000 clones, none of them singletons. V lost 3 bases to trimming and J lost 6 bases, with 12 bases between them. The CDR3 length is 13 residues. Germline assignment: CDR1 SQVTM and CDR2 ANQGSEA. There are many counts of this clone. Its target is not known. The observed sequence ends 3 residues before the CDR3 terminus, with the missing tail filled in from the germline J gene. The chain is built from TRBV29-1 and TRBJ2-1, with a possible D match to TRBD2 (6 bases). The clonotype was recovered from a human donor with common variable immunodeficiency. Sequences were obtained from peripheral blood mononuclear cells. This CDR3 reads CSVDNGGSNEQFF. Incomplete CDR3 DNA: TGCAGCGTTGATAATGGGGGGTCCAATGAG.